This TCR beta chain derives from a study of cytomegalovirus exposure and HLA in healthy donors. Background on the study: Among 150 million to 200 million T cells, an earlier analysis found 90 million to 130 million unique TCR beta sequences. Findings and limits, study-wide: High specificity and sensitivity for cytomegalovirus status were reported for the classifier.

Of note for this clone: What it binds is unknown.

These donors, healthy bone marrow donors, were studied. PCR involved 60 Vbeta and 13 Jbeta primers. The table came from immunoSEQ multiplex PCR; TCRdb's copy has only in-frame clones and leaves some out. The sample contains roughly 150,000 clones, 80% to 90% of which appear only once. The sample was PBMCs. The clonotype was recovered from a young woman in good health and CMV-seronegative.

The CDR3 DNA reads TGTGCCAGCTCCCTAGGACACGAATACGAGCAGTACTTC. Translation gives CASSLGHEYEQYF. V usage is TRBV18 and J usage is TRBJ2-7, with TRBD1 as a possible D gene (5 bases). The V gene's germline CDR1 is KGHSH and CDR2 LQKENI. The CDR3 runs 13 residues. V gave up 6 bases and J gave up 4 bases, with 13 bases separating them.